The 23 T cell receptor beta chains in this list originate from one sample, sequenced in a study of response to subunit inactivated influenza vaccine. Via MiXCR, TCRdb re-called the RT-PCR reads, giving one row per CDR3 protein. The profile shows about 500,000 distinct CDR3 sequences, around 13% of them singletons. This sample comprised PBMCs from blood, obtained roughly 45 days after vaccination. The origin of the receptors is a man in his forties or fifties who received an inactivated influenza vaccine.

The genes are TRBV7-2 and TRBJ2-5; 10 nucleotides align to TRBD2. V shed 5 bases and J 5 bases; nucleotides not matched to a gene: 8. Germline V lookup: CDR1 SGHTA, CDR2 FQGNSA. CDR3 length: 15 amino acids. The CDR3 region has the DNA TGTGCCAGCAGCCCGACGGGACTAGCGTCGGAGACCCAGTACTTC. This codes for CASSPTGLASETQYF.

The chain joins TRBV15 to TRBJ2-3; 8 nucleotides agree with TRBD1. The CDR3 spans 15 residues. From germline, CDR1 is LNHNV and CDR2 YYDKDF (reference sequence). The trim removed 7 bases at V and 2 bases at J, leaving 8 bases unmatched. This CDR3 is CATKQGQVPTDTQYF. The CDR3 bases are TGTGCCACCAAACAGGGACAGGTCCCCACAGATACGCAGTATTTT.

This clonotype was picked up one time. The chain uses TRBV11-2 and TRBJ2-1; 9 nucleotides line up with TRBD1. The CDR3 runs 17 residues. Trimming cost V 1 base and J 4 bases; bases outside gene matches: 8. Per the germline V gene, CDR1 is SGHAT and CDR2 is FQNNGV. The CDR3 spells CASSLVFYGQGYNEQFF. The CDR3 DNA sequence: TGTGCCAGCAGCTTAGTCTTTTATGGACAGGGGTACAATGAGCAGTTCTTC.

This clonotype was detected ten times or more. The V gene is TRBV4-3, the J gene TRBJ2-5; the D is unclear. This CDR3 has 13 residues. Germline assignment: CDR1 LGHNA and CDR2 YSLEER. The ends were cut back, 1 base at V and 5 bases at J, with 8 bases in the middle. The CDR3 sequence is CASSQASWETQYF. Here the CDR3 DNA reads TGCGCCAGCAGCCAAGCCTCTTGGGAGACCCAGTACTTC.

The chain links TRBV6-1 to TRBJ2-3, with D tentatively TRBD2 (7 bases). The CDR3 sequence is 15 residues long. Germline V lookup: CDR1 MNHNS, CDR2 SASEGT. V was pared by 4 bases and J by 4 bases, with 15 bases between. CDR3 sequence reads: CASSAPIGGADTQYF. DNA of the CDR3: TGTGCCAGCAGTGCTCCAATAGGGGGGGCAGATACGCAGTATTTT.

This clonotype came up once. The junction does not match germline at one end; this may be a read error. The gene calls are TRBV11-2 and TRBJ2-4, with D possibly being TRBD2 (7 bases). CDR3 size: 18 residues. The germline V gene has CDR1 SGHAT and CDR2 FQNNGV. The CDR3 DNA follows: TGTGCCAGCAGCTGGGGGCCCGCGGGGGAACTAGCCAAAAACATTCAGGACTTC. Amino acids: CASSWGPAGELAKNIQDF.

The chain uses TRBV20-1 and TRBJ2-7; D is possibly TRBD2 (6 bases). Germline V gene data show CDR1 as DFQATT and CDR2 as SNEGSKA (reference sequence). The CDR3 consists of 15 residues. V lost 6 bases and J lost 0, with 18 bases in between. In DNA, the CDR3 is TGCAGTGCCAGATATTCCCGGGAGAGCTCCTACGAGCAGTACTTC. Residues: CSARYSRESSYEQYF.

This clonotype was detected ten times or more. V and J are TRBV4-3 and TRBJ1-1; D is undetermined. Germline V gene sequence: CDR1 LGHNA, CDR2 YSLEER. This CDR3 spans 13 amino acids. V was pared by 3 bases and J by 1 base, with 6 bases between. The CDR3 nucleotides read TGCGCCAGCAGCCACACCAGGAACACTGAAGCTTTCTTT. Translating gives CASSHTRNTEAFF.

The J gene is TRBJ1-2, the V gene TRBV28, with D perhaps TRBD1 (6 bases). The CDR3 contains 17 residues. V lost 5 bases and J lost 3, with 22 bases in between. The germline CDR1 and CDR2 sequences are MDHEN and SYDVKM. CDR3 amino acids: CASSTPLKKTGDYGYTF. In nucleotides, the CDR3 is TGTGCCAGCAGTACGCCGCTTAAAAAGACAGGTGACTATGGCTACACCTTC.

As for this clonotype: Mismatch with germline at one junction end may stem from a read error. The chain combines TRBV7-9 with TRBJ1-2; perhaps TRBD1 as D (5 bases). Germline loops: CDR1 SEHNR, CDR2 FQNEAQ (reference sequence). CDR3 length equals 13 residues. CDR3: CASSSPSRGTDFF. The CDR3 DNA follows: TGTGCCAGCAGCTCACCGTCTCGCGGGACGGACTTCTTC.

This rearrangement joins TRBV12-3 or TRBV12-4 to TRBJ2-3; 9 nucleotides line up with TRBD2. This CDR3 is built from 16 residues. V was pared by 4 bases and J by 3 bases, with 8 bases of the junction left unmatched. CDR3 sequence: CASSSPEREVTDTQYF. DNA of the CDR3: TGTGCCAGCAGTTCGCCAGAGCGGGAGGTAACAGATACGCAGTATTTT.

The sample holds a few counts of this clonotype. The chain has TRBV12-3 or TRBV12-4 and TRBJ2-7, with no clear D. The CDR3 is made up of 14 amino acids. Trimming shortened V by 2 bases and J by 6 bases, and 14 bases separated the two germline ends. The CDR3 region has the DNA TGTGCCAGCAGTTTAATAGGGTCCCGGGCCGAGCAGTACTTC. It is translated as CASSLIGSRAEQYF.

A few counts support this clonotype. This chain joins TRBV6-1 and TRBJ2-7; D possibly matches TRBD1 or TRBD2 (5 bases each). The CDR3 has 14 residues. The ends were cut back, 6 bases at V and 7 bases at J, with 19 bases in the middle. CDR1 MNHNS and CDR2 SASEGT come from the germline V gene. CDR3 region: CASSGRGTSREQYF. The CDR3 bases are TGTGCCAGCAGCGGACGAGGGACGTCTAGGGAGCAGTACTTC.

At least ten counts were recorded for this clonotype. This chain links TRBV3-1 with TRBJ2-7, with 7 bases identical to TRBD2. Germline CDR1 LGHDT, CDR2 YNNKEL (reference sequence). The CDR3 extends over 16 amino acids. The J segment lost 2 bases and the V segment lost 0 bases, leaving 7 bases of the junction unmatched. CDR3 loop: CASSQERLAVPYEQYF. The CDR3 DNA reads TGTGCCAGCAGCCAAGAAAGGCTAGCGGTGCCCTACGAGCAGTACTTC.

This clonotype occurred a few times. The chain combines TRBV5-5 with TRBJ2-2, with a possible D match to TRBD2 (5 bases). The CDR3 has 14 residues. From germline, CDR1 is SGHKS and CDR2 YYEKEE (reference sequence). Trimming stripped 4 bases from V and 5 bases from J, with 12 bases between. The CDR3 DNA sequence: TGTGCCAGCAGCACAATGAGGGATACCGGGGAGCTGTTTTTT. Translated: CASSTMRDTGELFF.

This clonotype was counted only a few times. This chain links TRBV15 with TRBJ1-3; D is ambiguous. V lost 0 bases and J 1 base, leaving 7 bases between the germline ends. The CDR3 is made up of 15 amino acids. In germline, CDR1 is LNHNV, CDR2 YYDKDF (reference sequence). The chain's CDR3 is CATSRDLESGNTIYF. The CDR3 nucleotides read TGTGCCACCAGCAGAGATCTCGAATCTGGAAACACCATATATTTT.

The rearrangement uses TRBV5-4 and TRBJ2-5, with 9 bases identical to TRBD2. There are 15 residues in the CDR3. Trimming at V came to 3 bases and at J to 4 bases, leaving 7 bases not matched to a gene. CDR1 SGHNT and CDR2 YYREEE come from the germline V gene (reference sequence). CDR3 loop: CASSSAGGRGETQYF. For the CDR3, the DNA is TGTGCCAGCAGCTCCGCGGGAGGGAGAGGAGAGACCCAGTACTTC.

This clonotype was observed a few times. This chain uses TRBV6-5 with TRBJ1-2; 9 positions agree with TRBD1. The CDR3 runs 15 residues. Germline V lookup: CDR1 MNHEY, CDR2 SVGAGI. J gave up 4 bases and V 2 bases, and 5 bases lay outside the gene matches. The CDR3 DNA sequence: TGTGCCAGCAGTTACGGGACAGGGCAGGTCTATGGCTACACCTTC. This translates into CASSYGTGQVYGYTF.

This rearrangement joins TRBV12-3 or TRBV12-4 to TRBJ2-1; 12 bases map to TRBD1. This CDR3 has 14 residues. The junction had 7 bases not matched to a gene; V was cut back by 6 bases and J by 10 bases. In nucleotides, the CDR3 is TGTGCCAGCAGACCCGGGACAGGGGGCGAAGAGCAGTTCTTC. This gives the protein CASRPGTGGEEQFF.

The rearrangement joins TRBV7-9 to TRBJ1-1, with a tentative D call TRBD1 (5 bases). V was shortened by 5 bases and J by 1 base, with 14 bases between the two germline ends. This CDR3 has 15 residues. Germline lookup yields CDR1 SEHNR and CDR2 FQNEAQ (reference sequence). The CDR3 loop reads CASSLTGGGNTEAFF. The CDR3, as DNA: TGTGCCAGCAGCCTCACCGGGGGTGGGAACACTGAAGCTTTCTTT.

This clonotype was seen a handful of times. The J gene is TRBJ2-3, the V gene TRBV28, with 9 nucleotides matching TRBD2. The CDR3 extends over 17 amino acids. Per the germline V gene, CDR1 is MDHEN and CDR2 is SYDVKM. V gave up 4 bases and J gave up 6 bases; unmatched junction bases: 14. In nucleotides, the CDR3 is TGTGCCAGCAGTTCGTACTGGTCGCGGGAGGGCCCCGATACGCAGTATTTT. Translating gives CASSSYWSREGPDTQYF.

This sequence joins TRBV20-1 and TRBJ2-1, with 9 bases fitting TRBD1. With V trimmed by 4 bases and J by 9 bases, 7 bases remained unmatched. Germline CDR1 and CDR2: DFQATT and SNEGSKA (reference sequence). The CDR3 length is 13 residues. In DNA, the CDR3 is TGCAGTGCTATATTACAGGGGGCCGGTGAGCAGTTCTTC. Its protein product is CSAILQGAGEQFF.

This chain links TRBV7-2 with TRBJ2-7, with D possibly being TRBD1 or TRBD2 (5 bases each). Per the germline V gene, CDR1 is SGHTA and CDR2 is FQGNSA. This CDR3 is 12 amino acids long. The V gene lost 5 bases and the J gene lost 7 bases, with 12 bases spanning the gap. This CDR3 is CASSRDRREQYF. For the CDR3, the DNA is TGTGCCAGCAGCAGGGACCGGCGGGAGCAGTACTTC.